This T cell receptor beta chain was captured in a study of T-cell reconstitution after alpha-beta-depleted transplantation in children. The authors prepared the TCRbeta library with unique molecular identifiers. MiXCR, run by TCRdb on the PCR reads, gives a single entry per CDR3 protein. The repertoire has hundreds of thousands of distinct CDR3 sequences, approximately 20% of them found once; the top ten carry less than 4%. Trimming at V came to 3 bases and at J to 4 bases, leaving 7 bases not matched to a gene. The CDR3 has 16 residues. Germline V CDR1 and CDR2: LNHDA, SQIVND (reference sequence). This sequence was found in a human donor who donated a stem cell graft to a child with acute lymphoblastic leukemia. This chain uses TRBV19 with TRBJ2-7; TRBD2 agrees at 12 bases. The material was PBMCs from the stem cell graft donor, obtained from the stem cell graft. Written as DNA, the CDR3 is TGTGCCAGTAGTATGGGACTAGCGGGTGCCTCGTACGAGCAGTACTTC. This translates into CASSMGLAGASYEQYF.